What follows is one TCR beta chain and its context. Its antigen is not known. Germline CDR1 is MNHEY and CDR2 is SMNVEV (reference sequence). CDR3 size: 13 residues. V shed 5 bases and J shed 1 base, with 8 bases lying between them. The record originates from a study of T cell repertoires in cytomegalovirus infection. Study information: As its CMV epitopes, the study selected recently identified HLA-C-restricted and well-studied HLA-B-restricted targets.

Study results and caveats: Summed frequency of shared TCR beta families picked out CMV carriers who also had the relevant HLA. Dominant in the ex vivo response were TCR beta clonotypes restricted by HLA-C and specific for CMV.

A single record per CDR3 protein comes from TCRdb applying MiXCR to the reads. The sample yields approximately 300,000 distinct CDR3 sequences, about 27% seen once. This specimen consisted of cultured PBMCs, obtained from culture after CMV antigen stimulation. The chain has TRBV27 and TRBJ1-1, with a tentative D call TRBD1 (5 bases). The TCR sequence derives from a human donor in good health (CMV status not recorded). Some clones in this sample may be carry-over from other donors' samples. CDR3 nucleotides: TGTGCCAGCAGTCGGGACGAGAACACTGAAGCTTTCTTT. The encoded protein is CASSRDENTEAFF.